The 30 T cell receptor beta chains below all came from one sample that was sequenced in a study of T cells in Graves' hyperthyroidism and ophthalmopathy. RNA transcripts served as the template for amplifying TCR beta CDR3 regions. Initially, a first-round RT-PCR of the TCR CDR3 employed the HTBI primer set. TCRdb analysed the multiplex PCR reads with MiXCR anew, one entry per CDR3 protein. The sample includes 270,000 or so distinct CDR3 sequences, less than 30% of them seen just once. Sequencing was done on a sample of blood. The source of these receptors is a man aged 35-49 years with Graves' hyperthyroidism that later progressed to Graves' ophthalmopathy.

This clonotype came up many times. V and J are TRBV7-3 and TRBJ1-1; D gene ambiguous. The V gene's germline CDR1 is SGHTA and CDR2 FQGTGA. Deletions cut 2 bases from V and 3 bases from J, with 7 bases between. This CDR3 has 13 amino acids. CDR3 sequence (DNA): TGTGCCAGCAGCTTAGGATCGGACACTGAAGCTTTCTTT. It translates to CASSLGSDTEAFF.

This clonotype showed up many times. The chain carries TRBV7-8 and TRBJ2-2; D may match TRBD1 or TRBD2 (5 bases each). Trimming removed 7 bases at V and 6 bases at J, with 15 bases between. There are 14 residues in the CDR3. Germline lookup yields CDR1 SGHVS and CDR2 FQNEAQ. As DNA, the CDR3 is TGTGCCAGCATGCTGGCCAGGGAGTCCGGGGAGCTGTTTTTT. The encoded protein is CASMLARESGELFF.

In this sample, this clonotype turned up many times. CDR3 loop: CASSFSSGNYGYTF. CDR3 coding DNA: TGTGCCAGCAGTTTCAGTTCGGGGAACTATGGCTACACCTTC. The V gene is TRBV28, the J gene TRBJ1-2; D is unclear. The V gene lost 3 bases and the J gene lost 2 bases, with 10 bases spanning the gap. Looked up from germline, CDR1 is MDHEN and CDR2 is SYDVKM. The CDR3 contains 14 residues.

This clonotype was recorded at least ten times. V is TRBV7-2 and J is TRBJ1-2, with D possibly matching TRBD1 (6 bases). CDR1 is SGHTA, CDR2 FQGNSA, per germline. This CDR3 region has 13 residues. V lost 4 bases, J lost 2 bases, and 8 bases lay in between. CDR3 in DNA: TGTGCCAGCAGCTGGACAGCCAACTATGGCTACACCTTC. This codes for CASSWTANYGYTF.

This clonotype has a count of ten or more. The genes are TRBV29-1 and TRBJ2-5; no clear D. CDR3 size: 13 residues. Trimming took 2 bases from V and 3 from J, leaving 10 bases between them. CDR1 is SQVTM, CDR2 ANQGSEA, per germline. In DNA, the CDR3 is TGCAGCGTTGAACTGGCGGCTAAAGAGACCCAGTACTTC. It is translated as CSVELAAKETQYF. The full variable domain, in which reference TRBV29-1 and TRBJ2-5 provide the parts outside the CDR3, is SAVISQKPSRDICQRGTSLTIQCQVDSQVTMMFWYRQQPGQSLTLIATANQGSEATYESGFVIDKFPISRPNLTFSTLTVSNMSPEDSSIYLCSVELAAKETQYFGPGTRLLVL.

The V call is TRBV6-1, the J call TRBJ1-2, with 7 bases aligning to TRBD1. With V trimmed by 3 bases and J by 13 bases, 2 bases remained unmatched. The germline V gene encodes CDR1 MNHNS and CDR2 SASEGT. The CDR3 loop spans 10 amino acids. The CDR3 protein is CASSDRGVTF. CDR3 coding DNA: TGTGCCAGCAGTGACAGGGGGGTCACCTTC.

This clonotype was seen many times. This chain links TRBV19 with TRBJ1-1; D is perhaps TRBD1 (5 bases). This CDR3 is 14 amino acids long. Looked up from germline, CDR1 is LNHDA and CDR2 is SQIVND (reference sequence). The V end was cut by 5 bases, the J end by 0 bases, with 10 bases between. The CDR3 region has the DNA TGTGCCAGTAGTGACAGAGGGGTGAACACTGAAGCTTTCTTT. Translating gives CASSDRGVNTEAFF.

This clonotype was seen only a few times. This chain joins TRBV10-2 and TRBJ2-2; D gene unclear. Germline loops: CDR1 WSHSY, CDR2 SAAADI. This CDR3 contains 15 residues. V gave up 2 bases and J gave up 1 base, with 8 bases separating them. The CDR3 bases are TGCGCCAGCAGTGAGGTTGGGAAGAACACCGGGGAGCTGTTTTTT. Translating gives CASSEVGKNTGELFF.

This clonotype was observed at least ten times. This chain uses TRBV10-1 with TRBJ2-2; TRBD2 matches at 11 bases. The germline gives CDR1 WNHNN, CDR2 SYGVQD (reference sequence). Trimming removed 9 bases from V and 4 bases from J; junction bases left unmatched: 4. This CDR3 has 14 residues. This chain's CDR3 is CASGTSGFTGELFF. CDR3 sequence (DNA): TGCGCCAGTGGGACTAGCGGTTTCACCGGGGAGCTGTTTTTT.

The sample holds many counts of this clonotype. This sequence joins TRBV18 and TRBJ2-7; D may be TRBD1 or TRBD2 (6 bases each). In germline, CDR1 is KGHSH, CDR2 LQKENI. With 5 bases removed from V and 5 bases from J, the gap between germline ends came to 13 bases. The CDR3 sequence is 13 residues long. CDR3 sequence: CASSTGAVHEQYF. The CDR3 coding sequence is TGTGCCAGCTCAACGGGGGCTGTCCACGAGCAGTACTTC.

There are many counts of this clonotype. V usage is TRBV6-2 or TRBV6-3 and J usage is TRBJ1-5, with D possibly matching TRBD1 (5 bases). V lost 5 bases to trimming and J lost 4 bases, with 21 bases between them. This CDR3 has 17 amino acids. Germline-derived CDR1 and CDR2 are MNHEY and SVGEGT. The CDR3 here is CASSPPSWGGANQPQHF. In nucleotides, the CDR3 is TGTGCCAGCAGTCCCCCTTCTTGGGGGGGAGCAAATCAGCCCCAGCATTTT.

This clonotype was counted at least ten times. The chain is built from TRBV7-3 and TRBJ2-2; D ambiguous. Between the trimmed V and J ends, which lost 4 bases and 10 bases, there was a span of 7 bases. The CDR3 sequence is 11 residues long. Per the germline V gene, CDR1 is SGHTA and CDR2 is FQGTGA. This chain's CDR3 is CASSSGEELFF. CDR3 DNA: TGTGCCAGCAGCTCGGGCGAGGAGCTGTTTTTT.

This clonotype was seen many times. The V gene is TRBV6-5, the J gene TRBJ1-2; 7 nucleotides align to TRBD1. Trimming took 6 bases from V and 6 from J; bases not matched to a gene: 1. Germline CDR1 MNHEY, CDR2 SVGAGI. The CDR3 is 11 residues long. CDR3 DNA: TGTGCCAGCAGACAGGGGAATGGCTACACCTTC. It is translated as CASRQGNGYTF.

The sample holds many counts of this clonotype. This chain joins TRBV12-3 or TRBV12-4 and TRBJ1-1, with 7 bases fitting TRBD1. The ends lost 8 bases at V and 4 bases at J; junction bases unmatched: 7. The CDR3 extends over 13 amino acids. The CDR3, as DNA: TGTGCCAGCTTGACAGGGCCCGTCACTGAAGCTTTCTTT. Translating gives CASLTGPVTEAFF.

This clonotype was seen at least ten times. J is TRBJ2-2 and V is TRBV7-3, with 8 bases aligning to TRBD2. CDR1 is SGHTA, CDR2 FQGTGA, per germline. CDR3 length: 14 residues. Trimming took 3 bases from V and 6 from J; bases not matched to a gene: 3. The CDR3 DNA follows: TGTGCCAGCAGCTTCTTAGCGGGACCCGGGGAGCTGTTTTTT. Translated: CASSFLAGPGELFF.

This chain connects TRBV30 to TRBJ1-2; tentative D call: TRBD1 (5 bases). V was trimmed by 1 base and J by 4 bases, leaving 10 bases between them. CDR3 length: 13 amino acids. Germline V gives CDR1 GTSNPN, CDR2 SVGIG (reference sequence). The CDR3 sequence is CAWSEAGGYGYTF. Written as DNA, the CDR3 is TGTGCCTGGAGTGAAGCTGGGGGCTATGGCTACACCTTC.

The chain combines TRBV6-2 or TRBV6-3 with TRBJ2-5; 8 bases map to TRBD1. Unmatched junction bases numbered 6, after V lost 5 bases and J lost 1 base. The CDR3 consists of 15 residues. Germline V gene lookup returns CDR1 MNHEY and CDR2 SVGEGT. The CDR3 DNA sequence: TGTGCCAGCAGTAACGGACAGGGACCCCAAGAGACCCAGTACTTC. This sequence encodes CASSNGQGPQETQYF.

This clonotype was observed at least ten times. The V call is TRBV27, the J call TRBJ2-5; D possibly corresponds to TRBD1 (6 bases). V was shortened by 4 bases and J by 2 bases, with 11 bases between the two germline ends. The CDR3 covers 14 residues. Per germline, CDR1 MNHEY and CDR2 SMNVEV (reference sequence). For the CDR3, the DNA is TGTGCCAGCAGTTATAGGACAGCACAAGAGACCCAGTACTTC. This translates into CASSYRTAQETQYF.

This clonotype appeared many times. The chain combines TRBV6-2 or TRBV6-3 with TRBJ1-2; unclear D gene. Trimming stripped 6 bases from V and 6 bases from J, with 20 bases between. Germline-derived CDR1 and CDR2 are MNHEY and SVGEGT. This CDR3 contains 15 residues. The CDR3 DNA reads as TGTGCCAGCAGCTACCCGGGCGCGCTCGGAAATGGCTACACCTTC. Encoded protein: CASSYPGALGNGYTF.

This clonotype came up many times. V gene TRBV3-1 combines with J gene TRBJ1-5; D gene ambiguous. The CDR3 covers 13 residues. Germline assignment: CDR1 LGHDT and CDR2 YNNKEL (reference sequence). Trimming took 2 bases from V and 2 from J, leaving 4 bases between them. The CDR3 is CASSQRRNQPQHF. CDR3 DNA sequence: TGTGCCAGCAGCCAAAGGCGCAATCAGCCCCAGCATTTT.

This rearrangement joins TRBV11-1 to TRBJ2-5, with TRBD1 identical over 8 bases. After removal of 11 bases from V and 4 bases from J, the junction contained 6 bases not matched to a gene. Germline V gene data show CDR1 as SGHAT and CDR2 as FQDESV (reference sequence). CDR3 length: 12 residues. In DNA form, the CDR3 reads TGTGCCGCCGGGGACAGGCGAGAGACCCAGTACTTC. It encodes CAAGDRRETQYF.

At least ten counts were recorded for this clonotype. A clone one base away is much larger, so this may be a read error. The conserved phenylalanine or tryptophan is not found at the CDR3 terminus, so this likely reflects a read error. The chain couples TRBV6-1 to TRBJ1-5; D may be TRBD1 (5 bases). The V end was cut by 7 bases, the J end by 1 base, with 14 bases between. The CDR3 runs to 15 residues. Germline CDR1 reads MNHNS; CDR2 reads SASEGT. The CDR3 reads CASTREAFSNQPQHL. The CDR3 nucleotides read TGTGCCAGCACCAGGGAAGCTTTCAGCAATCAGCCCCAGCATCTT.

This chain links TRBV3-1 with TRBJ1-5; D unresolved. The CDR3 is made up of 14 amino acids. Germline CDR1 LGHDT, CDR2 YNNKEL (reference sequence). Trimming left V 5 bases short and J 4 bases short, with 12 bases between. CDR3 coding DNA: TGTGCCAGCAGCGGCGGGATGTCGAATCAGCCCCAGCATTTT. Translated: CASSGGMSNQPQHF.

A single count supports this clonotype. This sequence joins TRBV9 and TRBJ2-5, with D possibly matching TRBD1 (7 bases). Deletions cut 0 bases from V and 5 bases from J, with 14 bases between. Germline CDR1 is SGDLS and CDR2 is YYNGEE. CDR3 size: 15 residues. The CDR3 region is CASSVGQGGLETQYF. The CDR3 nucleotides read TGTGCCAGCAGCGTAGGACAGGGAGGTCTGGAGACCCAGTACTTC. The full variable domain, rest sourced from reference TRBV9 and TRBJ2-5, is DSGVTQTPKHLITATGQRVTLRCSPRSGDLSVYWYQQSLDQGLQFLIQYYNGEERAKGNILERFSAQQFPDLHSELNLSSLELGDSALYFCASSVGQGGLETQYFGPGTRLLVL.

Ten or more counts support this clonotype. The chain has TRBV27 and TRBJ1-2; 7 bases match TRBD1. The CDR3 has 13 residues. The V and J ends lost 6 bases and 5 bases, in that order; junction bases with no gene match: 6. Germline values: CDR1 MNHEY, CDR2 SMNVEV (reference sequence). The CDR3 bases are TGTGCCAGCAGCCCATGGGACAGATATGGCTACACCTTC. Amino acids: CASSPWDRYGYTF.

This clonotype was recorded at least ten times. V usage is TRBV7-9 and J usage is TRBJ1-1; TRBD1 is a possible D gene (6 bases). The CDR3 loop spans 11 amino acids. Between the trimmed V and J ends, which lost 5 bases and 9 bases, there was a span of 10 bases. Looked up from germline, CDR1 is SEHNR and CDR2 is FQNEAQ (reference sequence). CDR3 sequence reads: CASSTDRKAFF. CDR3 bases: TGTGCCAGCAGCACGGACAGAAAAGCTTTCTTT.

V and J are TRBV2 and TRBJ2-7, with 7 bases identical to TRBD1. The V gene's germline CDR1 is SNHLY and CDR2 FYNNEI. The trim removed 4 bases at V and 4 bases at J, leaving 4 bases unmatched. This CDR3 has 13 amino acids. The CDR3 reads CASSGTGLYEQYF. The CDR3 nucleotides read TGTGCCAGCAGTGGGACAGGCCTTTACGAGCAGTACTTC.

In this sample, this clonotype turned up many times. This chain connects TRBV27 to TRBJ2-5; TRBD1 matches 9 bases. This CDR3 contains 14 residues. CDR1 MNHEY and CDR2 SMNVEV come from the germline V gene (reference sequence). V shed 3 bases, J shed 1 base, and the junction held 0 bases outside the gene matches. The CDR3 nucleotides read TGTGCCAGCAGTTTGGACAGGGGCCAAGAGACCCAGTACTTC. Residues: CASSLDRGQETQYF.

This clonotype was seen repeatedly, ten times or more. This chain uses TRBV15 with TRBJ2-3; 7 nucleotides line up with TRBD2. Trimming cost V 2 bases and J 8 bases; bases outside gene matches: 7. The CDR3 has 14 amino acids. CDR1 LNHNV and CDR2 YYDKDF come from the germline V gene (reference sequence). The CDR3 DNA reads as TGTGCCACCAGCAGAAGCGGGGTTGAAGCTACGCAGTATTTT. Protein sequence: CATSRSGVEATQYF.

This clonotype occurred once. V is TRBV6-2 or TRBV6-3 and J is TRBJ2-7, with TRBD2 matching 10 bases. The germline CDR1 and CDR2 sequences are MNHEY and SVGEGT. This CDR3 has 15 residues. J gave up 7 bases and V 10 bases, and 16 bases lay outside the gene matches. In nucleotides, the CDR3 is TGTGCCACCCTACAGGCTAGCGGGAGATTGTGGGAGCAGTACTTC. Translation: CATLQASGRLWEQYF.